This TCR beta chain was captured by sequencing in a study of radiation and T cells in renal cell carcinoma. The junction had 5 bases not matched to a gene; V was cut back by 1 base and J by 4 bases. Germline V CDR1 and CDR2: SGHTA, FQGNSA. CDR3 size: 17 residues. Only in-frame clones appear in the TCRdb table, and some are missing; sequencing was by immunoSEQ multiplex PCR. The sample lists some 140,000 clones, roughly 84% seen once, with 12% in the top ten. This sample's time point: baseline pretreatment blood. Stated treatment: 15 Gy SBRT to primary tumor, nephrectomy 4 weeks later. The clonotype originates from a woman between 50 and 59 years old with renal cell carcinoma. The material was blood, obtained from a patient whose treatment included radiotherapy and nephrectomy. V and J are TRBV7-2 and TRBJ2-2; 11 bases fit TRBD2. CDR3 sequence reads: CASSLVAGGPSTGELFF. In DNA form, the CDR3 reads TGTGCCAGCAGCTTAGTAGCGGGGGGGCCAAGCACCGGGGAGCTGTTTTTT.